The rows below give T cell receptor beta chains drawn from one sample of a study of shared clonotypes between healthy human individuals. Assay used: immunoSEQ multiplex PCR; TCRdb lists only in-frame clones, some missing. The table includes fewer than 3 million clones, approximately 90% detected once. Sequenced input: naive CD4+ T cells from PBMCs. The source is a man aged 18 to 35 in good health. Some clones in this sample may be carry-over from other donors' samples. Each CDR3 is given with its conserved first and last residue. Each record gives: clone size, V gene, D gene, J gene, CDR3 DNA, CDR3 protein. The D gene is left open where the match is weak. Only some rows state a clone size, as once, few, many or a class for expanded clones.

-,TRBV7-6,-,TRBJ1-6,TGTGCCAGCAGCTCCGGACCGAGCAGCTCCTATAATTCACCCCTCCACTTT,CASSSGPSSSYNSPLHF
-,TRBV5-1,TRBD1,TRBJ2-1,TGCGCCAGCAGCTGGCGGACAGGAGAAAACAATGAGCAGTTCTTC,CASSWRTGENNEQFF
-,TRBV2,-,TRBJ1-2,TGTGCCAGCAGTGTTCCCAGAAGGGGAGGAAGCTATGGCTACACCTTC,CASSVPRRGGSYGYTF
-,TRBV7-2,-,TRBJ2-7,TGTGCCAGCAGCTTACGCGGCCCTGAGGACGAGCAGTACTTC,CASSLRGPEDEQYF
-,TRBV5-1,-,TRBJ2-1,TGCGCCAGCAGCCTGGGTGAAGGATCGCGCAACAATGAGCAGTTCTTC,CASSLGEGSRNNEQFF
-,TRBV15,-,TRBJ2-2,TGTGCCACCAGCAGAGGTCGTCAGGGAAACACCGGGGAGCTGTTTTTT,CATSRGRQGNTGELFF
-,TRBV28,TRBD2,TRBJ2-7,TGTGCCAGCAGTTCCTCCGGGACTAGCGGCACCTACGAGCAGTACTTC,CASSSSGTSGTYEQYF
-,TRBV7-8,TRBD1,TRBJ2-7,TGTGCCAGCAGCCCGACCAGGGACAGCCCCTACGAGCAGTACTTC,CASSPTRDSPYEQYF
-,TRBV9,-,TRBJ2-2,TGTGCCAGCAGCGTAAGATTCACGGCCGGGGAGCTGTTTTTT,CASSVRFTAGELFF
-,TRBV27,-,TRBJ1-1,TGTGCCAGCAGCAATGTCAGGGGGAACACTGAAGCTTTCTTT,CASSNVRGNTEAFF
-,TRBV28,-,TRBJ2-7,TGTGCCAGCACCCCCAGCTGGCAATCTGGGCAGTACTTC,CASTPSWQSGQYF
-,TRBV5-5,-,TRBJ1-5,TGTGCCAGCAGCCCCTTATCTCAGGGAGGTCAGCCCCAGCATTTT,CASSPLSQGGQPQHF
-,TRBV28,-,TRBJ1-2,TGTGCCAGCAGTTTATTTAGGACTAACTATGGCTACACCTTC,CASSLFRTNYGYTF
-,TRBV7-8,-,TRBJ2-7,TGTGCCAGCAGCTTCCCTATAGGGGTCTACGAGCAGTACTTC,CASSFPIGVYEQYF
-,TRBV9,-,TRBJ1-1,TGTGCCAGCAGCCCACCGCCGGGGATGACTATGAACACTGAAGCTTTCTTT,CASSPPPGMTMNTEAFF
-,TRBV2,-,TRBJ2-5,TGTGCCAGCAGCCGAGGGTTAGAGACCCAGTACTTC,CASSRGLETQYF
-,TRBV7-3,-,TRBJ2-2,TGTGCCAGCAGCCCCCCCAGCGGGAACACCGGGGAGCTGTTTTTT,CASSPPSGNTGELFF
once,TRBV29-1,TRBD2,TRBJ2-7,TGCAGCGTTAATAGCGGGGATGTCTCCTACGAGCAGTACTTC,CSVNSGDVSYEQYF
-,TRBV11-2,TRBD2,TRBJ2-5,TGTGCCAGCAGCCCCCACCCAAAGACTAGCGGGAGATGGGAAGAGACCCAGTACTTC,CASSPHPKTSGRWEETQYF
-,TRBV25-1,-,TRBJ2-5,TGTGCCAGCAGTGACTCCTTATGGGGGCGGGAGACCCAGTACTTC,CASSDSLWGRETQYF
once,TRBV2,-,TRBJ1-1,TGTGCCAGCAGTGGATTGGGGCAGGGGAGGCCTGAAGCTTTCTTT,CASSGLGQGRPEAFF
-,TRBV5-4,TRBD2,TRBJ2-5,TGTGCGGGAGGGATAGGTGGGGAGACCCAGTACTTC,CAGGIGGETQYF
-,TRBV4-1,TRBD2,TRBJ2-3,TGCGCCAGCAGCCAAGGGGAGGGGCGGGAGGCTACAGATACGCAGTATTTT,CASSQGEGREATDTQYF
-,TRBV4-1,-,TRBJ1-1,TGCGCCAGCAGCCAAGATGGCGGGGCCGGTGGCACTGAAGCTTTCTTT,CASSQDGGAGGTEAFF
-,TRBV28,-,TRBJ1-2,TGTGCCAGCACCAAAACGATGTATGGCTACACCTTC,CASTKTMYGYTF
-,TRBV15,-,TRBJ1-4,TGTGCCACCAGCAGGGGTAGCCTGGGGGAGGAAAAACTGTTTTTT,CATSRGSLGEEKLFF
once,TRBV5-1,TRBD1,TRBJ2-3,TGCGCCAGCAAGATGACAGGGGTGAGCACAGATACGCAGTATTTT,CASKMTGVSTDTQYF
-,TRBV7-2,-,TRBJ2-7,TGTGCCAGCAGCGTCCAGAGGGACCCTCTCTACGAGCAGTACTTC,CASSVQRDPLYEQYF
-,TRBV7-2,TRBD2,TRBJ2-7,TGTGCCAGCAGCTTAGCGACTAGCGGGAGCTACGAGCAGTACTTC,CASSLATSGSYEQYF
-,TRBV6-6,-,TRBJ2-2,TGTGCCAGCAGTTTTAGGACGGGGAACACCGGGGAGCTGTTTTTT,CASSFRTGNTGELFF
-,TRBV5-1,-,TRBJ2-7,TGCGCCAGCAGCTTGGTAGGGTCAGGGGTCGAGCAGTACTTC,CASSLVGSGVEQYF
once,TRBV28,-,TRBJ2-7,TGTGCCAGCAGTTTAACGTTGGGCCCTAGCTCCTACGAGCAGTACTTC,CASSLTLGPSSYEQYF
-,TRBV18,TRBD1,TRBJ2-7,TGTGCCAGCTCACCAGAGGCAGGGGGCTCGTACGAGCAGTACTTC,CASSPEAGGSYEQYF
-,TRBV5-1,TRBD2,TRBJ2-1,TGCGCCAGCAGCCAACGGACTAGCGGGAGGGTCAATGAGCAGTTCTTC,CASSQRTSGRVNEQFF
-,TRBV7-6,-,TRBJ2-1,TGTGCCAGCAGCTTAGCGTGGGGCCAGGAGAAACGTCAGGCCTACAATGAGCAGTTCTTC,CASSLAWGQEKRQAYNEQFF
once,TRBV27,-,TRBJ2-7,TGTGCCAGCTTTAGTTTGGGTAGCACCTCCCTCGAGCAGTACTTC,CASFSLGSTSLEQYF
-,TRBV2,-,TRBJ2-6,TGTGCCAGCCCGGACAGCCCGTCCTCTGGGGCCAACGTCCTGACTTTC,CASPDSPSSGANVLTF
few,TRBV2,-,TRBJ1-1,TGTGCCAGCAGTGTAGGGAACACTGAAGCTTTCTTT,CASSVGNTEAFF
-,TRBV7-9,-,TRBJ1-4,TGTGCCAGCAGTTTAAACGGACAGTCAAATGAAAAACTGTTTTTT,CASSLNGQSNEKLFF
-,TRBV29-1,-,TRBJ1-1,TGCAGCGCCGAACGGGAGGGAAGTCCCACTGAAGCTTTCTTT,CSAEREGSPTEAFF
-,TRBV9,-,TRBJ2-2,TGTGCCAGCAGCGTTACGGGCTTCACCGGGGAGCTGTTTTTT,CASSVTGFTGELFF
once,TRBV5-1,-,TRBJ1-1,TGCGCCAGCAGCGGGGGGATGGGTTACATGAACACTGAAGCTTTCTTT,CASSGGMGYMNTEAFF